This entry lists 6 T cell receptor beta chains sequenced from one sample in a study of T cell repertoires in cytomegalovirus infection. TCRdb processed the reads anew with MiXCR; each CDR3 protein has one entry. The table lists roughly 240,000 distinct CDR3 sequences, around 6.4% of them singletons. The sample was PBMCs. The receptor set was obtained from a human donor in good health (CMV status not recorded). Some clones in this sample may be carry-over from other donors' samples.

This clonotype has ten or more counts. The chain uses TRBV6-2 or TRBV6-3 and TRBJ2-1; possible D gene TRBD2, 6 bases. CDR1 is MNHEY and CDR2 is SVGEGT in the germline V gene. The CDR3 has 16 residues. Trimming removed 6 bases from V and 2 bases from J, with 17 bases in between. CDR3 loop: CASSRGRGRTYNEQFF. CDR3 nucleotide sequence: TGTGCCAGCAGCCGGGGACGGGGGAGGACCTACAATGAGCAGTTCTTC.

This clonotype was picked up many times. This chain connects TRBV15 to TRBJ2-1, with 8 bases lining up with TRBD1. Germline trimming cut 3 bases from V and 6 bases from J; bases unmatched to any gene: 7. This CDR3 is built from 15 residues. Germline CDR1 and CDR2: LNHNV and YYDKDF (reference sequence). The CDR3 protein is CATSSGDRPFNEQFF. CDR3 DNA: TGTGCCACCAGCAGCGGGGACAGGCCGTTCAATGAGCAGTTCTTC.

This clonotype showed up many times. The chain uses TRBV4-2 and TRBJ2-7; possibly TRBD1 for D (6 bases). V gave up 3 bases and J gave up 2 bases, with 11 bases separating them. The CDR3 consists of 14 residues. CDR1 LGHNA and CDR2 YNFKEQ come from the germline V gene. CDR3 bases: TGTGCCAGCAGCCATGAGACAGGAACCTACGAGCAGTACTTC. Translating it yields CASSHETGTYEQYF.

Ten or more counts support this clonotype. In nucleotides, the CDR3 is TGTGCCAGCAGGGGACAGGATCTAGATACGCAGTATTTT. Translated: CASRGQDLDTQYF. The V and J genes are TRBV7-9 and TRBJ2-3; 8 bases agree with TRBD1. The CDR3 covers 13 residues. The germline CDR1 and CDR2 sequences are SEHNR and FQNEAQ (reference sequence). Germline trimming cut 6 bases from V and 5 bases from J; bases unmatched to any gene: 4.

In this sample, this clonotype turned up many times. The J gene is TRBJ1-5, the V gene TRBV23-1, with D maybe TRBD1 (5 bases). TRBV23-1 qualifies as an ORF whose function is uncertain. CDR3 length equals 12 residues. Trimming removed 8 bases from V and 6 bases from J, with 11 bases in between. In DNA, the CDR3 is TGCGCCAGCGACAGAAGGGGTCAGCCCCAGCATTTT. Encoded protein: CASDRRGQPQHF.

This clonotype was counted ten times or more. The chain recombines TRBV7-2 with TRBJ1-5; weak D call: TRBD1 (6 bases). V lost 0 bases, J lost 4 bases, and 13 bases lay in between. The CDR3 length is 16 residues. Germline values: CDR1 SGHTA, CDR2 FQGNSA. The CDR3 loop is CASSLALRGANQPQHF. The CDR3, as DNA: TGTGCCAGCAGCTTAGCGCTGAGGGGGGCAAATCAGCCCCAGCATTTT. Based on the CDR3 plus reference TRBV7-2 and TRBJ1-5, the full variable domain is GAGVSQSPSNKVTEKGKDVELRCDPISGHTALYWYRQSLGQGLEFLIYFQGNSAPDKSGLPSDRFSAERTGGSVSTLTIQRTQQEDSAVYLCASSLALRGANQPQHFGDGTRLSIL.